These T cell receptor beta chains were read from a single sample in a study of T cell responses to AZD1222 COVID-19 vaccine. Data came from immunoSEQ multiplex PCR; TCRdb stores just in-frame clones and leaves some out. The sample shows 95,000 to 100,000 clones, 87% of them seen only once. The specimen comprised peripheral blood, sampled 28 days after the second AZD1222 dose. These receptor sequences come from an adult who received the AZD1222 COVID-19 vaccine. The CDR3 runs from the conserved cysteine through the conserved F or W. D genes are given only for firm matches. The size field is filled for only some rows; it gives once, few, many or a size class.

TRBJ2-5 | TRBD1 | few | TRBV7-2 | TGTGCCAGCAGCCGCAGGGGACAGGGGGCAAGTAGGGAGACCCAGTACTTC | CASSRRGQGASRETQYF
TRBJ1-5 | TRBD1 | once | TRBV29-1 | TGCAGCGTCCTTACCGGGACAGGCGGCAATCAGCCCCAGCATTTT | CSVLTGTGGNQPQHF
TRBJ2-7 | . | . | TRBV5-1 | TGCGCCAGCAGCTTGGGGTCCAGGGCGTTGATTCCTCACGAGCAGTACTTC | CASSLGSRALIPHEQYF
TRBJ2-1 | TRBD2 | . | TRBV11-2 | TGTGCCAGCAGCTTAGTCCTCGGGACTAGTCCCTACAATGAGCAGTTCTTC | CASSLVLGTSPYNEQFF
TRBJ2-2 | . | . | TRBV5-1 | TGCGCCAGCAGCCTCTCCGGGGGGGAGCTGTTTTTT | CASSLSGGELFF
TRBJ1-1 | TRBD1 | once | TRBV5-5 | TGTGCCAGCAGCGGTCACAGGGGTTTGAACACTGAAGCTTTCTTT | CASSGHRGLNTEAFF
TRBJ2-1 | . | . | TRBV2 | TGTGCCAGCAGTGTCCAACTGACCTCCTACAATGAGCAGTTCTTC | CASSVQLTSYNEQFF
TRBJ1-5 | TRBD1 | . | TRBV27 | TGTGCCAGCAGTCCACTGGACAGGGGAGCTCAGCCCCAGCATTTT | CASSPLDRGAQPQHF
TRBJ2-3 | TRBD2 | . | TRBV10-1 | TGCGCCAGCCCCCGCAGCGGGGGGCCCACAGATACGCAGTATTTT | CASPRSGGPTDTQYF
TRBJ2-4 | . | . | TRBV19 | TGTGCCAGTAACGGACTTAAAAACATTCAGTACTTC | CASNGLKNIQYF
TRBJ2-1 | . | . | TRBV24-1 | TGTGCCACCAGTCTAGGGGCACTTGAGCAGTTCTTC | CATSLGALEQFF
TRBJ2-1 | TRBD1 | . | TRBV19 | TGTGCCAGCACAAGGACAGGGTGGAATGAGCAGTTCTTC | CASTRTGWNEQFF
TRBJ1-4 | . | . | TRBV15 | TGTGCCACCAGCAGAGGTGGGGAGGGAGGGTCTGAAAAACTGTTTTTT | CATSRGGEGGSEKLFF
TRBJ1-2 | TRBD1 | . | TRBV5-1 | TGCGCCAGCAGCCCCCCGACAGGGCCGGATGGCTACACCTTC | CASSPPTGPDGYTF
TRBJ2-1 | . | . | TRBV24-1 | TGTGCCACCAGTGTGGCAGGCCTCCGGGAGCAGTTCTTC | CATSVAGLREQFF
TRBJ2-1 | . | . | TRBV12-3/TRBV12-4 | TGTGCCAGCAGTTACAGGGCCCAGGGTGAGCAGTTCTTC | CASSYRAQGEQFF
TRBJ1-1 | . | . | TRBV7-2 | TGTGCCAGCAGCTTAGCGGTAGGAAACTTCCGTCCTGAAGCTTTCTTT | CASSLAVGNFRPEAFF
TRBJ2-3 | . | . | TRBV19 | TGTGCCAGTAGTATCGCAGGGTCGTCCGCCAACGCAGATACGCAGTATTTT | CASSIAGSSANADTQYF
TRBJ2-5 | TRBD1 | . | TRBV14 | TGTGCCAGCAGCCTTCGGACAGGGGTTGGAGAGACCCAGTACTTC | CASSLRTGVGETQYF
TRBJ2-7 | . | . | TRBV28 | TGTGCCAGCAGTCCCCCTAGGGGGGGGTCCCACGAGCAGTACTTC | CASSPPRGGSHEQYF
TRBJ1-2 | . | . | TRBV19 | TGTGCCAGTAGAATCCTCCCGGGTGGCTACACCTTC | CASRILPGGYTF
TRBJ2-1 | TRBD2 | . | TRBV19 | TGTGCCAGTACCCCACTAGCGGGGGTGGGAAATGAGCAGTTCTTC | CASTPLAGVGNEQFF
TRBJ2-5 | TRBD2 | . | TRBV7-9 | TGTGCCAGCAGCTCGGTTGACGGGGGGACTCCTCAAGAGACCCAGTACTTC | CASSSVDGGTPQETQYF
TRBJ2-2 | . | . | TRBV3-1/TRBV3-2 | TGTGCCAGCAGCCAAGATGGACCAGGGGGGGGGCTGTTTTTT | CASSQDGPGGGLFF
TRBJ2-3 | TRBD2 | . | TRBV11-2 | TGTGCCTCGCATCGGGGCGGGGGAGATACGCAGTATTTT | CASHRGGGDTQYF
TRBJ2-3 | . | . | TRBV29-1 | TGCAGCGTTGATGGGGGTACAGATACGCAGTATTTT | CSVDGGTDTQYF
TRBJ2-3 | . | . | TRBV6-4 | TGTGCCAAGGCCCATAGCACAGATACGCAGTATTTT | CAKAHSTDTQYF
TRBJ2-1 | TRBD2 | few | TRBV9 | TGTGCCAGCAGCGTTGGACTAGCGACAAGAGGTGAGCAGTTCTTC | CASSVGLATRGEQFF
TRBJ1-2 | . | once | TRBV27 | TGTGCCAGCAGTCCCTTGGGCAGTTATAACTATGGCTACACCTTC | CASSPLGSYNYGYTF
TRBJ2-7 | . | . | TRBV5-1 | TGCGCCAGCAGCTCCCTGGGGATCGCAACCTACGAGCAGTACTTC | CASSSLGIATYEQYF
TRBJ2-7 | . | . | TRBV5-1 | TGCGCCAGCAGCTTGGCGGGACATCCCTCGGAGCAGTACTTC | CASSLAGHPSEQYF
TRBJ1-2 | TRBD1 | . | TRBV19 | TGTGCCAGTAATGACGGGACAGGTAGAGGTGGCTACACCTTC | CASNDGTGRGGYTF